Presented here are 22 T cell receptor beta chains from one specimen sequenced in a study of OX40 agonist ivuxolimab in advanced cancers. This table comes from immunoSEQ multiplex PCR, and its TCRdb copy is limited to in-frame clones, with some not included. The sample holds 45,000 to 60,000 clones; over 60% are singletons and the top ten take about 2.6%. The source material was CD4+ or CD8+ T cells sorted from blood, sampled in a trial of the OX40 agonist ivuxolimab. These receptor sequences come from an adult with an advanced solid tumor such as melanoma, head and neck, liver or kidney cancer.

This chain joins TRBV5-6 and TRBJ2-2, with D unresolved. Germline V gene lookup returns CDR1 SGHDT and CDR2 YYEEEE. The CDR3 has 16 residues. The V end lost 1 base, the J end lost 6 bases, and 16 bases lay between the germline ends. CDR3 bases: TGTGCCAGCAGCTTGTTGGCGGTCCCTGGGGCCGGGGAGCTGTTTTTT. Amino acid sequence: CASSLLAVPGAGELFF.

The chain uses TRBV10-1 and TRBJ1-2; D not certain. The length of the CDR3 is 12 residues. Germline values: CDR1 WNHNN, CDR2 SYGVQD (reference sequence). V was pared by 3 bases and J by 4 bases, with 6 bases between. CDR3 sequence reads: CASSDGSYGYTF. As DNA, the CDR3 is TGCGCCAGCAGTGACGGCTCCTATGGCTACACCTTC.

V is TRBV7-9 and J is TRBJ1-2; D possibly corresponds to TRBD1 (5 bases). This CDR3 has 14 amino acids. With 5 bases removed from V and 4 bases from J, the gap between germline ends came to 14 bases. Germline assignment: CDR1 SEHNR and CDR2 FQNEAQ (reference sequence). CDR3 region: CASSQMTGTYGYTF. Written as DNA, the CDR3 is TGTGCCAGCAGCCAAATGACCGGGACCTATGGCTACACCTTC.

This chain connects TRBV2 to TRBJ2-5; D tentatively fits TRBD1 or TRBD2 (5 bases each). Trimming stripped 6 bases from V and 4 bases from J, with 21 bases between. The CDR3 runs 16 residues. Per germline, CDR1 SNHLY and CDR2 FYNNEI. The CDR3 nucleotides read TGTGCCAGCAGCTTCTCGGCGGACCCTGGGGGAGAGACCCAGTACTTC. Its protein product is CASSFSADPGGETQYF.

The rearrangement links TRBV9 to TRBJ2-2; D gene uncertain. CDR3 length: 13 residues. Per the germline V gene, CDR1 is SGDLS and CDR2 is YYNGEE. Deletions cut 4 bases from V and 5 bases from J, with 9 bases between. The CDR3 protein is CASSQDLTGELFF. For the CDR3, the DNA is TGTGCCAGCAGCCAAGACTTGACCGGGGAGCTGTTTTTT.

The J gene is TRBJ2-1, the V gene TRBV7-6; D is possibly TRBD2 (6 bases). The CDR3 has 17 amino acids. Per the germline V gene, CDR1 is SGHVS and CDR2 is FNYEAQ. V dropped 3 bases and J dropped 0 bases, with 15 bases sitting between them. The CDR3 reads CASSFFGGDSSYNEQFF. The CDR3 nucleotides are TGTGCCAGCAGCTTCTTTGGCGGGGATAGCTCCTACAATGAGCAGTTCTTC. Supplemented by reference TRBV7-6 and TRBJ2-1, the full variable domain reads GAGVSQSPRYKVTKRGQDVALRCDPISGHVSLYWYRQALGQGPEFLTYFNYEAQQDKSGLPNDRFSAERPEGSISTLTIQRTEQRDSAMYRCASSFFGGDSSYNEQFFGPGTRLTVL.

In the case of this clone: At one end, the junction sequence differs from germline, possibly due to a read error. The V and J genes are TRBV5-1 and TRBJ2-1, with 13 bases identical to TRBD2. Germline V gene data show CDR1 as SGHRS and CDR2 as YFSETQ. This CDR3 spans 16 amino acids. The CDR3 DNA reads as TGTGCCAGCAGCGTACGGACTAGCGGGGGTGGTAATGAGCAGTTCTTC. Residues: CASSVRTSGGGNEQFF.

The J gene is TRBJ2-2, the V gene TRBV6-1; TRBD1 might be the D (5 bases). Trimming removed 10 bases from V and 4 bases from J, with 16 bases in between. This CDR3 spans 14 amino acids. The germline CDR1 and CDR2 sequences are MNHNS and SASEGT. Here the CDR3 reads CATAGHRSTGELFF. The CDR3 nucleotides are TGTGCCACCGCCGGGCACAGGTCCACCGGGGAGCTGTTTTTT.

The rearrangement links TRBV28 to TRBJ2-1; D unclear. Trimming cost V 4 bases and J 9 bases, with 10 bases left between them. This CDR3 is built from 12 residues. Per the germline V gene, CDR1 is MDHEN and CDR2 is SYDVKM. Here the CDR3 reads CASSSHTGEQFF. The CDR3 nucleotides read TGTGCCAGCAGTTCCCACACTGGTGAGCAGTTCTTC.

The J gene is TRBJ2-1, the V gene TRBV5-4; 14 bases fit TRBD2. J was trimmed by 15 bases and V by 4 bases; bases with no gene match: 12. The germline V gene has CDR1 SGHNT and CDR2 YYREEE (reference sequence). This CDR3 comprises 15 residues. The CDR3 here is CASSAGLAGAQAAFF. CDR3 coding DNA: TGTGCCAGCAGCGCGGGACTAGCGGGAGCCCAGGCTGCGTTCTTC. Filled out from reference TRBV5-4 and TRBJ2-1, the complete variable domain reads ETGVTQSPTHLIKTRGQQVTLRCSSQSGHNTVSWYQQALGQGPQFIFQYYREEENGRGNFPPRFSGLQFPNYSSELNVNALELDDSALYLCASSAGLAGAQAAFFGPGTRLTVL.

Judged by abundance, this clone is medium-sized. The chain joins TRBV29-1 to TRBJ1-2, with D perhaps TRBD1 (5 bases). Germline lookup yields CDR1 SQVTM and CDR2 ANQGSEA. The CDR3 spans 12 residues. V was pared by 6 bases and J by 4 bases, with 12 bases between. The DNA for the CDR3 is TGCAGCGTAGCAGGGTCGGGCTATGGCTACACCTTC. Translating gives CSVAGSGYGYTF.

This sequence joins TRBV14 and TRBJ1-4; TRBD1 matches at 7 bases. CDR3 length: 17 residues. CDR1 is SGHDN and CDR2 is FVKESK in the germline V gene. The trim removed 2 bases at V and 2 bases at J, leaving 8 bases unmatched. CDR3 DNA sequence: TGTGCCAGCAGCCAACGGACAGGCGTACCGACTAATGAAAAACTGTTTTTT. The encoded protein is CASSQRTGVPTNEKLFF.

V is TRBV7-8 and J is TRBJ2-5; no definite D call. The CDR3 loop spans 11 amino acids. V was shortened by 5 bases and J by 0 bases, with 1 base between the two germline ends. Germline loops: CDR1 SGHVS, CDR2 FQNEAQ. The CDR3 spells CASSHQETQYF. DNA for the CDR3: TGTGCCAGCAGCCACCAAGAGACCCAGTACTTC.

The CDR3 coding sequence is TGCGCCAGCAGCTTAGGGGGGACACCAACTAATGAAAAACTGTTTTTT. It yields the protein CASSLGGTPTNEKLFF. The chain uses TRBV5-1 and TRBJ1-4; tentative D call: TRBD1 (6 bases). From germline, CDR1 is SGHRS and CDR2 YFSETQ. V dropped 2 bases and J dropped 0 bases, with 11 bases sitting between them. This CDR3 region has 16 residues. Together with reference TRBV5-1 and TRBJ1-4, the CDR3 gives the full variable domain: KAGVTQTPRYLIKTRGQQVTLSCSPISGHRSVSWYQQTPGQGLQFLFEYFSETQRNKGNFPGRFSGRQFSNSRSEMNVSTLELGDSALYLCASSLGGTPTNEKLFFGSGTQLSVL.

The sample holds a few counts of this clone. This sequence joins TRBV5-1 and TRBJ1-1; possibly TRBD1 for D (5 bases). This CDR3 contains 14 residues. Germline V gene lookup returns CDR1 SGHRS and CDR2 YFSETQ. V lost 4 bases and J lost 1, with 11 bases in between. The CDR3 reads CASSQDGGNTEAFF. DNA of the CDR3: TGCGCCAGCAGCCAGGACGGGGGGAACACTGAAGCTTTCTTT.

The gene calls are TRBV7-9 and TRBJ2-1; D not certain. The length of the CDR3 is 12 residues. Germline values: CDR1 SEHNR, CDR2 FQNEAQ (reference sequence). The V and J ends lost 2 bases and 6 bases respectively, with 5 bases between them. This CDR3 is CASSLSSNEQFF. CDR3 DNA sequence: TGTGCCAGCAGCTTAAGTAGCAATGAGCAGTTCTTC.

The chain uses TRBV15 and TRBJ2-3; TRBD1 matches 7 bases. The CDR3 has 18 residues. J lost 2 bases, V lost 2 bases, and 13 bases had no gene match. Germline lookup yields CDR1 LNHNV and CDR2 YYDKDF (reference sequence). This CDR3 is CATSRSLGQEMTTDTQYF. The CDR3 DNA reads TGTGCCACCAGCAGATCCCTTGGACAGGAGATGACCACAGATACGCAGTATTTT.

Only a few counts were recorded for this clone. V is TRBV7-9 and J is TRBJ2-5; the match to TRBD2 covers 8 bases. The germline V gene has CDR1 SEHNR and CDR2 FQNEAQ (reference sequence). This CDR3 has 15 residues. The trim removed 5 bases at V and 4 bases at J, leaving 9 bases unmatched. CDR3 amino acids: CASSADGAGGETQYF. CDR3 nucleotides: TGTGCCAGCAGCGCTGACGGGGCGGGAGGAGAGACCCAGTACTTC.

This clone occurred a few times. This chain links TRBV2 with TRBJ2-2; 14 bases align to TRBD2. The V gene end was trimmed by 6 bases and the J gene end by 6 bases; junction bases not matched to a gene: 3. Germline CDR1 SNHLY, CDR2 FYNNEI. This CDR3 contains 15 residues. In DNA form, the CDR3 reads TGTGCCAGCAGGGGACTAGCGGGAGCCCCCGGGGAGCTGTTTTTT. Amino acid sequence: CASRGLAGAPGELFF.

The chain links TRBV19 to TRBJ1-3; 8 bases are shared with TRBD1. Germline assignment: CDR1 LNHDA and CDR2 SQIVND (reference sequence). This CDR3 has 15 amino acids. The J segment lost 3 bases and the V segment lost 5 bases, leaving 6 bases of the junction unmatched. CDR3 loop: CASSATGANGNTIYF. The CDR3 DNA reads as TGTGCCAGTAGTGCGACAGGGGCTAATGGAAACACCATATATTTT.

This chain links TRBV5-1 with TRBJ2-7; 7 bases map to TRBD2. The CDR3 extends over 14 amino acids. The germline V gene encodes CDR1 SGHRS and CDR2 YFSETQ. V lost 4 bases, J lost 2 bases, and 6 bases stayed unmatched. CDR3 in amino acids: CASSTQAGTYEQYF. CDR3 bases: TGCGCCAGCAGCACCCAAGCGGGGACCTACGAGCAGTACTTC. Full variable domain (missing parts from reference TRBV5-1 and TRBJ2-7): KAGVTQTPRYLIKTRGQQVTLSCSPISGHRSVSWYQQTPGQGLQFLFEYFSETQRNKGNFPGRFSGRQFSNSRSEMNVSTLELGDSALYLCASSTQAGTYEQYFGPGTRLTVT.

The rearrangement joins TRBV7-9 to TRBJ2-1; a weak D match, TRBD2 (6 bases). Germline CDR1 reads SEHNR; CDR2 reads FQNEAQ (reference sequence). The length of the CDR3 is 15 residues. The V end lost 4 bases, the J end lost 0 bases, and 10 bases lay between the germline ends. The CDR3 DNA follows: TGTGCCAGCAGCTCTAGCGTGAGCTCCTACAATGAGCAGTTCTTC. As protein: CASSSSVSSYNEQFF.